This T cell receptor (beta chain) was retrieved from a study of PD-L1 blockade in urothelial cancer. Study as a whole: About 85% of the 29 patients were men whose urothelial cancer was bladder-origin.

This sample's time point: pretreatment peripheral blood. Study results and caveats: Survival was better when pretreatment blood TCR clonality fell below the median.

The protocol was immunoSEQ multiplex PCR, while the TCRdb copy is restricted to in-frame clones and leaves out a portion. Of under 70,000 clones in the sample, approximately 78% were seen once. Remarks on this clone: Its specificity is unknown.

Trimming cost V 3 bases and J 1 base; bases outside gene matches: 8. This CDR3 contains 16 residues. Germline V lookup: CDR1 MNHEY, CDR2 SVGAGI. The chain joins TRBV6-5 to TRBJ2-7, with 8 positions matching TRBD1. The source of this sequence is a man between 65 and 85 years old with urothelial cancer. The starting material was PBMCs, obtained around atezolizumab (anti-PD-L1) treatment. CDR3 nucleotide sequence: TGTGCCAGCAGTTATAACCGGGACAGGATGTCCTACGAGCAGTACTTC. This gives the protein CASSYNRDRMSYEQYF.